This is a list of T cell receptor beta chains from one sample in a study of T cell responses to AZD1222 COVID-19 vaccine. Measured with immunoSEQ multiplex PCR; TCRdb has only the in-frame clones, and not every one. The sample includes some 90,000 clones, roughly 88% of them seen just once. The sample consisted of peripheral blood, taken on day 0 of AZD1222 vaccination. These receptor sequences come from an adult in good health. The CDR3 runs from the conserved cysteine through the conserved F or W. Each record gives: V gene, J gene, CDR3 protein.

>TRBV11-2|TRBJ2-7
CASSLRSGKNLYEQYF
>TRBV24-1|TRBJ2-2
CATSDSLPGGANTGELFF
>TRBV27|TRBJ2-2
CASSLIGLNTGELFF
>TRBV5-4|TRBJ2-5
CASSLELQETQYF
>TRBV5-1|TRBJ1-2
CASSAQGAEGYTF
>TRBV12-3/TRBV12-4|TRBJ1-1
CASSLKVGTEAFF
>TRBV9|TRBJ2-7
CASSVDSFSYEQYF
>TRBV27|TRBJ1-6
CASSSETSSYNSPLHF
>TRBV4-2|TRBJ1-3
CASSQDRSKTGNTIYF
>TRBV6-1|TRBJ2-7
CASSERGAYEQYF
>TRBV9|TRBJ1-2
CASSGRTGGLYGYTF
>TRBV7-9|TRBJ2-5
CASSSGVGETQYF
>TRBV19|TRBJ1-2
CASSSPPGGYTF
>TRBV7-2|TRBJ1-5
CTSSLGGWEDQPQHF
>TRBV7-2|TRBJ1-2
CASSLGGEGFSLTF
>TRBV4-3|TRBJ1-2
CASSQNRGGGYTF
>TRBV24-1|TRBJ2-1
CATSDLRTSGSNEQFF
>TRBV19|TRBJ1-1
CASSATREVAFF
>TRBV5-6|TRBJ2-1
CASSDTGTYNEQFF
>TRBV7-9|TRBJ2-7
CASSPVGEGRAYEQYF
>TRBV5-1|TRBJ2-2
CASSTGQGGTGELFF
>TRBV7-9|TRBJ1-6
CASSSQTGIHSPLHF
>TRBV14|TRBJ1-1
CASSQDFRGAGAFF
>TRBV7-2|TRBJ2-7
CASSRNLQVDF
>TRBV6-5|TRBJ1-6
CASSYIQGENSPLHF
>TRBV2|TRBJ2-1
CASNRGINEQFF
>TRBV12-3/TRBV12-4|TRBJ2-1
CASSLQPSTEQFF
>TRBV3-1/TRBV3-2|TRBJ1-1
CASSQDLGGEAFF
>TRBV7-3|TRBJ1-4
CASSQGAGEKLFF
>TRBV19|TRBJ1-4
CASRAGTGGYEKLFF
>TRBV19|TRBJ1-5
CASSLRRQGGSNQPQHF
>TRBV15|TRBJ1-4
CATSRDPSSTNEKLFF
>TRBV4-3|TRBJ2-1
CASSQTITGVTSPNEQFF
>TRBV19|TRBJ1-5
CASSIPPPGQEREPQHF
>TRBV18|TRBJ1-5
CASSPSVRGLDQPQHF
>TRBV15|TRBJ1-5
CATSRDRGTNQPQHF
>TRBV2|TRBJ2-2
CASRRTSPNTGELFF
>TRBV5-1|TRBJ1-2
CASSFRTGRSNYGYTF
>TRBV28|TRBJ1-4
CASTGGLEKLFF